This TCR beta chain was sequenced in a study of early T cells in non-severe SARS-CoV-2 infection. Broader study findings: VDJdb-based annotation leaned toward anti-spike CD8 responses and missed private and CD4 specificities.

Tagging with unique molecular identifiers was applied to individual cDNA molecules. MiXCR, run by TCRdb on the 5' RACE reads, gives a single entry per CDR3 protein. The data hold some 60,000 distinct CDR3 sequences, with roughly 10% observed a single time. Trimming left V 8 bases short and J 6 bases short, with 18 bases between. The CDR3 totals 14 residues. Per the germline V gene, CDR1 is MNHEY and CDR2 is SVGEGT. For this clonotype: Its target is unknown.

The specimen sequenced was whole blood. This receptor was identified in an adult who was a healthcare worker with PCR-confirmed SARS-CoV-2 infection or an uninfected control (not recorded which). This chain connects TRBV6-2 or TRBV6-3 to TRBJ2-3; possibly TRBD1 or TRBD2 for D (5 bases each). This CDR3 reads CASYKSGPQDTQYF. The CDR3 DNA sequence: TGTGCCAGCTATAAGTCGGGACCTCAGGATACGCAGTATTTT.